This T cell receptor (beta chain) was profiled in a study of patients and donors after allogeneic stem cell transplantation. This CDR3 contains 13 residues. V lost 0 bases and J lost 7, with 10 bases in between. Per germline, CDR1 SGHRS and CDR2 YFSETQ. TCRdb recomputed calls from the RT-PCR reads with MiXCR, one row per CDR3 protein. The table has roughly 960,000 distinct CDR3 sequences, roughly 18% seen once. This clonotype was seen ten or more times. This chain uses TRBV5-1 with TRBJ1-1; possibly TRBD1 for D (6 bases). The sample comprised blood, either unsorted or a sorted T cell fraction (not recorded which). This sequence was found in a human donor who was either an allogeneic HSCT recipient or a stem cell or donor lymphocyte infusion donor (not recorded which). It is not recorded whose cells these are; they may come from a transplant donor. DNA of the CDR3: TGCGCCAGCAGCTTGGTGGGGGCGAGTGAAGCTTTCTTT. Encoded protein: CASSLVGASEAFF. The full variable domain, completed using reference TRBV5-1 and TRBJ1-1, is KAGVTQTPRYLIKTRGQQVTLSCSPISGHRSVSWYQQTPGQGLQFLFEYFSETQRNKGNFPGRFSGRQFSNSRSEMNVSTLELGDSALYLCASSLVGASEAFFGQGTRLTVV.